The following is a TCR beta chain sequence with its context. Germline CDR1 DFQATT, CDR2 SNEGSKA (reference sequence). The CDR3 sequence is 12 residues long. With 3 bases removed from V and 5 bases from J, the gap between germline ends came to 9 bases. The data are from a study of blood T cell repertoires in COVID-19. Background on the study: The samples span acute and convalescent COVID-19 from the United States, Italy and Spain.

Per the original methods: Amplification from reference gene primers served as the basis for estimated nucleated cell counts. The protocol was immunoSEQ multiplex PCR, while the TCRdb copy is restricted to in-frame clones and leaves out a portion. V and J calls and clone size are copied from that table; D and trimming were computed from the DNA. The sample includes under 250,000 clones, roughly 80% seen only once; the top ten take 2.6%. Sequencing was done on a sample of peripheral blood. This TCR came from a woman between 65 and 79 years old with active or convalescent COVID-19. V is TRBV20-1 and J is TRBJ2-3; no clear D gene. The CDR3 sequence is CSASERGDTQYF. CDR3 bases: TGCAGTGCTAGTGAGCGAGGAGATACGCAGTATTTT.